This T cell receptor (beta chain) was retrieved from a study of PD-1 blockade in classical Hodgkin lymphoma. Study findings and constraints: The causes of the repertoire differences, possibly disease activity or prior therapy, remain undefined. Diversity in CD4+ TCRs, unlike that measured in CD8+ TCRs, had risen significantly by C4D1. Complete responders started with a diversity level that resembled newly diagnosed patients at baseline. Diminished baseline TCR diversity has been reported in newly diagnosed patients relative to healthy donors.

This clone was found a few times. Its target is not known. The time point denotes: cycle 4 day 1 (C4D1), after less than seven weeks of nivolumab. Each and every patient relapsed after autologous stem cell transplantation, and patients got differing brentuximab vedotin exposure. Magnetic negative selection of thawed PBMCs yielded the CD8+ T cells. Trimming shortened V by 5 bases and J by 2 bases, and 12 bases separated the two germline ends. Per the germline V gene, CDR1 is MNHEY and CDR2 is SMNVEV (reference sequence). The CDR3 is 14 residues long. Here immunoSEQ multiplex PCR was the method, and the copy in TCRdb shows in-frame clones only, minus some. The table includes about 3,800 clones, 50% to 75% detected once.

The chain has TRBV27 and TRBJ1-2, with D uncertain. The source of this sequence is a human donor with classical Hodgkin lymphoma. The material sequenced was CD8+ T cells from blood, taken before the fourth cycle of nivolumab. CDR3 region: CASSPDGGNYGYTF. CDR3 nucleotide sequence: TGTGCCAGCAGTCCAGACGGTGGCAACTATGGCTACACCTTC.